This T cell receptor (beta chain) derives from a study of blood T cell repertoires in COVID-19. At the level of the study: Whether acute or convalescent, the COVID-19 samples came from the United States, Italy and Spain. From T cells, B-cell-depleted T cells, or PBMCs came the material, which was cDNA or gDNA.

As to this clone: The junction and the germline gene differ at one end; a read error may be behind it.

As processed by the authors: The assay estimated nucleated cells by amplifying reference gene primers. Sequenced by immunoSEQ multiplex PCR; TCRdb stores in-frame clones only, minus some. V and J calls and clone size come straight from that table; D and trimming were deduced from the DNA. The table lists about 220,000 clones, around 85% of them singletons. The CDR3 loop spans 15 amino acids. Germline assignment: CDR1 SGHDT and CDR2 YYEEEE. Seattle patients were enrolled during active infection and followed longitudinally. This sequence originates from a woman between 65 and 79 years old with COVID-19, enrolled during active disease. The gene calls are TRBV5-6 and TRBJ1-1; D is ambiguous. What was sequenced was peripheral blood. CDR3 protein: CASSDDLDYYTEAFF. CDR3 sequence (DNA): TGTGCCAGCAGCGATGACTTGGACTATTACACCGAAGCTTTCTTT.